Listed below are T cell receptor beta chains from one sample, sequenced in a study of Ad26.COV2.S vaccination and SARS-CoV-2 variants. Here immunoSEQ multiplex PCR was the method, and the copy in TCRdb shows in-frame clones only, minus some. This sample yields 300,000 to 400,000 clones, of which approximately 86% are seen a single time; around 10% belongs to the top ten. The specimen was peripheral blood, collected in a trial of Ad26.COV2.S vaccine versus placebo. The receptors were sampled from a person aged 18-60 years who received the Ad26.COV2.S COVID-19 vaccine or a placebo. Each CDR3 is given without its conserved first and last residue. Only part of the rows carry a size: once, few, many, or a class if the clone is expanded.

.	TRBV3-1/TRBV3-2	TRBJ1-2	ASSPRGLGGYT
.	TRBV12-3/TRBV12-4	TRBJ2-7	ASSLAGGNEQY
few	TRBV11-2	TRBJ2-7	ASSIMGYEQY
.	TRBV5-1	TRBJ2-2	ASSAAPGMNTGELF
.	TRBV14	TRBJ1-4	ASSPRTATNEKLF
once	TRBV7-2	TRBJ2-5	ASSLGGHEGETQY
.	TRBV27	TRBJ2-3	ASKSGRVVTDTQY
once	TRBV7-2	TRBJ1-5	ASSLIGSNQPQH
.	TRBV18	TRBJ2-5	ASSPGTEETQY
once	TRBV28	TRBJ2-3	ASNQAGAYTDTQY
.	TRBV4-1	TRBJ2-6	ASSQDRTGGVWGANVLT
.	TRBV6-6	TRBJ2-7	ASSPGLTSGRSYEQY
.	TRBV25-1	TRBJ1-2	ASSDTGYGYT
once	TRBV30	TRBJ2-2	AWSLTGELF
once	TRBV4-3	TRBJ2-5	ASSQKTQRDSQETQY
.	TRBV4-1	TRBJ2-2	ASSQDTGTPNTGELF
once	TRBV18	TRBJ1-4	ASSPVGGEKLF
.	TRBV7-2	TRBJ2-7	ASSLAGQGPYEQY
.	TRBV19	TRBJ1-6	ASSIGGSHSPLH
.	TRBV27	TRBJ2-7	ASSLFPDSSYEQY
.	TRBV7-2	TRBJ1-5	ASSLAVQGEQPQH
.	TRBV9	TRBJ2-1	ASSPPHSGSGRSGEQF
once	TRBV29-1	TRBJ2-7	SIRQGANREQY
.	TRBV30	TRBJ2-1	AWRASGTGIYNEQF
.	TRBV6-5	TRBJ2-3	ASSYKLVDTQY
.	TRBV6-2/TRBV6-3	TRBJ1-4	ASSPRGRVNEKLF
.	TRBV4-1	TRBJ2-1	ASIGQGARGRNEQF
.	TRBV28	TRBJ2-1	ASSFGARDEQF
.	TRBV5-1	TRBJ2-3	ASSLVGADYTDTQY
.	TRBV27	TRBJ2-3	ASSQDRHTQY
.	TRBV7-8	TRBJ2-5	ASSRGAGETQY
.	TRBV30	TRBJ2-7	ARDHIHNEQY
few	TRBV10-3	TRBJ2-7	AISNRQDYEQY
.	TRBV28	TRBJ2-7	ASSYAYEQY
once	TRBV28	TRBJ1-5	ASSYHLGGGNQPQH
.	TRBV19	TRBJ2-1	ASSTGQGYVNEQF
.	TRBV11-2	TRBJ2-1	ASSFIMVAEQF
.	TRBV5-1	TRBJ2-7	ASSLGQGGDEQY
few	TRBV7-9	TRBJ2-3	ASSPGQPTSTDTQY
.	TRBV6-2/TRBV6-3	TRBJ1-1	ASSYTTTNTEAF